The rows below give T cell receptor beta chains drawn from one sample of a study of control samples from healthy donors and cancer patients. The data were produced by immunoSEQ multiplex PCR, yet TCRdb's version contains in-frame clones alone and is incomplete. The data show tens of thousands of clones, about nine tenths seen once. Sequenced input: PBMCs. The receptors shown here come from a man aged 45 to 65 with lung cancer. Both conserved end residues are part of each CDR3.

J,V,CDR3
TRBJ2-5,TRBV4-3,CASSPTGQETQYF
TRBJ2-2,TRBV11-2,CASSPQGFTGELFF
TRBJ1-2,TRBV4-3,CASSQVNRVDYGYTF
TRBJ2-3,TRBV7-3,CASSLKAGDTDTQYF
TRBJ1-2,TRBV7-2,CASSLNAGGPNYGYTF
TRBJ2-3,TRBV19,CASSFGDTQYF
TRBJ1-3,TRBV19,CASSIRFSGNTIYF
TRBJ1-5,TRBV6-6,CASNVYPDGRPQHF
TRBJ1-4,TRBV6-5,CASTNGQGPNEKLFF
TRBJ2-2,TRBV9,CASSVEGGPGELFF
TRBJ2-1,TRBV3-1/TRBV3-2,CASSQDGTSAIDEQFF
TRBJ1-5,TRBV6-5,CASSYERSNQPQHF
TRBJ2-7,TRBV12-3/TRBV12-4,CASSRGQYYEQYF
TRBJ2-3,TRBV27,CASSLKGLAGGFSTDTQYF
TRBJ2-1,TRBV5-1,CASSLSGGANEQFF
TRBJ1-3,TRBV19,CASSTDSYSGNTIYF
TRBJ1-3,TRBV6-2/TRBV6-3,CASSRDTFSGNTIYF
TRBJ1-2,TRBV9,CASSANMEGTGGGYTF
TRBJ2-2,TRBV6-2/TRBV6-3,CASSQLAGAANTGELFF
TRBJ2-6,TRBV18,CASSPFLPGGNSGANVLTF
TRBJ1-4,TRBV13,CASSLLGPNEKLFF
TRBJ2-3,TRBV5-4,CASSPRGQAADTQYF
TRBJ2-7,TRBV29-1,CSVKGDKLIYEQYF
TRBJ1-1,TRBV7-2,CASSTRTGENTEAFF
TRBJ1-1,TRBV5-4,CASSMGRNAEAFF
TRBJ1-6,TRBV2,CASSERMVDSPLHF
TRBJ1-1,TRBV9,CASSVGGTGNTEAFF
TRBJ1-1,TRBV19,CASSRGVGDTEAFF
TRBJ2-2,TRBV6-4,CASSDSGESGELFF
TRBJ2-7,TRBV5-1,CASSLGDTGVGYEQYF
TRBJ2-2,TRBV18,CASPPLGRNTGELFF
TRBJ2-5,TRBV11-3,CASSLNGGPQETQYF
TRBJ2-7,TRBV7-6,CASSPWTGSVYEQYF